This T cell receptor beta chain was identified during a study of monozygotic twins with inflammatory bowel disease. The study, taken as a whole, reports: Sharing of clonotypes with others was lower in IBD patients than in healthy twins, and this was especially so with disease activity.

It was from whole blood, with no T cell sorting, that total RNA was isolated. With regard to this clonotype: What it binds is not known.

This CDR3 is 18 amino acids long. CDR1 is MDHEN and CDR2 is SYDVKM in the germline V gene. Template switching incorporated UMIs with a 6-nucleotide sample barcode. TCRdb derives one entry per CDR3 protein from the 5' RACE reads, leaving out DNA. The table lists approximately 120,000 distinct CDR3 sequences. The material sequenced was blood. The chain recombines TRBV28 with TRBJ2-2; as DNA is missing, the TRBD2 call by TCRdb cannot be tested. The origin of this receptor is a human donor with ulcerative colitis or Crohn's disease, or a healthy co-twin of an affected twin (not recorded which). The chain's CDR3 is CASSLYGSAGVNTGELFF.